Here is one TCR beta chain with its context. Its antigen remains unidentified. No base qualities exist here, and no much larger clone lies one base off it. This entry is derived from a study of cytomegalovirus exposure and HLA in healthy donors (dated by TCRdb to the late 2010s). For the wider study: According to an earlier analysis of 450 to 650 of the donors, 200 million or so T cells yielded some 110 million unique TCR beta sequences and around 300 Gb of sequence data. An early release covering some 640 HLA-typed donors comprised approximately 290 gigabases of sequencing data and around 86 million unique TCR sequences. Of the approximately 400 genotyped donors, approximately 80% were placed in the genetic ancestry cluster associated with self-reported Caucasian donors. The study was designed to test whether signatures of past pathogen exposure could be identified by cataloging public T cell receptors. Using immunosequencing, the study profiled T cell repertoires from about 650 subjects and related those repertoires to cytomegalovirus serostatus. In addition to the first cohort of 666 subjects, a separate validation cohort of over 90 different subjects was used. To predict cytomegalovirus infection status, the study brought together high-throughput TCR immunosequencing, statistical association of individual TCRs with disease status, and machine learning. To study patterns of TCR occurrence, a later analysis re-analyzed previously published TCR beta repertoires from several hundred donors and added high-resolution HLA genotyping. Rather than drawing on any new phenotypic data, the later analysis identified candidate immune exposures from TCR beta sequences and the way those sequences occurred across donors. An earlier analysis of several hundred of the donors applied high-throughput TCR beta sequencing to assess whether each TCR beta V gene segment acted as functional or pseudogenic. Alongside the repertoire data, information on donor age, sex, ethnicity and CMV serostatus was compiled. A later genetic analysis took genome-wide SNP genotypes for about 55% of the 666 donors and used that subset as a discovery cohort. Every repertoire in the discovery cohort had been generated on one and the same sequencing platform. HLA typing included class I and class II loci at four-digit resolution. The number of donors typed differed by locus, with roughly 620-640 for A, B, C, DRB1 and DQB1, more than 500 for DQA1, 600 to 610 for DPA1, and 400 to 490 for DPB1. Four or five DR-DQ haplotypes were handled as single units for association and clustering because linkage in the cohort was strong. Among some 400 genotyped donors of the cohort, an average of approximately 220,000 unique TCR beta nucleotide sequences was sequenced per donor, of which about 19% were non-productive.

Taken from cysteine to phenylalanine, the CDR3 has 16 residues. CDR3 DNA only is kept here, 48 bases in frame from base 1. The germline V and J ends show losses of 6 bases and 4 bases respectively, and no gene match explains 7 bases of the junction. CDR1 and CDR2, looked up from the germline V gene (reference sequence), are MNHEY and SMNVEV. Here is what the overall study found, with its caveats: When HLA alleles, especially DR and DQ, strongly co-occurred, attributing TCR associations to individual alleles was difficult. A further reported finding was that TCR beta sequences accurately predicted the HLA-A and HLA-B alleles for most subjects in the first cohort. A group of highly shared sequence variants was considered likely to be a technical artifact of the sequencing pipeline. At a false discovery rate of 0.05, a later analysis linked roughly 17,000 TCR beta sequences to specific HLA alleles. An earlier analysis of around 540 of the donors showed that most TCR beta V segments appeared in productive rearrangements either about 90% or about 30% of the time, which broadly matched IMGT annotations. The cohort was sequenced for TCR beta chains only, and without alpha or paired-chain data the features that could be detected were limited. A few of the identified cytomegalovirus-associated TCR beta chains were confirmed in vitro to be specific for cytomegalovirus antigens. In a later analysis, HLA-associated TCR beta chains were found to be more clonally expanded and to have lower generation probabilities than equally common non-associated chains. Cytomegalovirus status was reported to be diagnosed by the classifier with high specificity and sensitivity in both the original and validation cohorts. Because counts were too low, more than 15 rarely observed V segments, including chromosome 9 orphons, were left out of the earlier analysis of some 640 of the donors. The authors suggested that the approach could potentially be extended to other disease states and immunological phenotypes. The 87-base-pair reads could not distinguish some IMGT-functional V segments, including TRBV6-2 and TRBV6-3, so those segments were excluded. Correlated functional status among segregating V segments might reflect linkage disequilibrium, but an unknown experimental factor could not be ruled out. For the cohort, immune exposure information was limited to CMV serostatus. Most TCR sequences were observed very rarely across donors, whereas some public TCRs were present in many individuals. Several of the top co-occurrence clusters appeared to be linked to parvovirus B19, influenza, CMV and Epstein-Barr virus, according to a later analysis. A later genetic analysis associated a missense DCLRE1C variant with V-gene and J-gene trimming of TCR beta chains, and an independent cohort replicated the association. In a later analysis, most CMV-associated TCR beta chains were found to appear HLA-restricted, with HLA associations seemingly driven largely by CMV exposure. In a later analysis, TCR association rates were found to vary across HLA loci, with the most associated TCRs seen for DRB1 alleles and the fewest for HLA-C alleles. A total of 164 TCR beta chains were listed by the study as associated with cytomegalovirus. HLA typing was unavailable for some donors at each locus, so association tests used only the typed subset. Roughly uniform sequencing depth across donors was assumed in presence/absence analyses, although this assumption may not hold. According to a later genetic analysis, donors in an Asian-associated ancestry cluster had fewer N-insertions in productive TCRs than the roughly 660-donor mean.

The cohort was made up of under 800 healthy bone marrow donors. All cohort members were sampled while nominally healthy, although unrecorded immune exposures were likely present. The donor was CMV seronegative and belonged to the group of around 400 seronegative cohort members. A peripheral blood sample was collected from each donor, and TCR beta sequencing was performed on peripheral blood mononuclear cells. The Qiagen DNeasy Blood Extraction Kit was used to extract genomic DNA from the blood cell samples. Libraries were prepared through the immunoSEQ multiplex PCR assay. A mixture of 60 forward primers for TCR Vbeta segments and 13 reverse primers for TCR Jbeta segments was used in the multiplex PCR. The CDR3 region of rearranged TCR beta genes was amplified from genomic DNA with a multiplex PCR assay. The Illumina HiSeq System was used to sequence the amplified TCR beta libraries as 87-base-pair reads. The source study handled its data this way. A later analysis counted tens of millions of unique TCR beta chains across the roughly 700 repertoires, and roughly 11 million of these chains were shared by at least two donors. Raw reads were error-corrected and collapsed into unique sequences by a nearest-neighbor algorithm in which closely related sequences were merged to remove PCR and sequencing errors. CDR3 sequences were aligned to IMGT reference sequences to assign V, D and J gene segments. For a sequence to be retained, a match of at least six nucleotides to both a V gene segment and a J gene segment was required. Rearrangements were called productive when the CDR3 lacked stop codons and stayed in frame with V and J; all others were non-productive. Following IMGT convention, CDR3 was defined as the stretch from the second conserved V-encoded cysteine to the conserved J-encoded phenylalanine. The earlier analysis of roughly 590 of the donors excluded any sequence lacking an unambiguous match to a single V gene segment. An earlier analysis of 500 to 600 of the donors classified V segments as functional when productive rearrangements were above 56.7% and as segregating when the standard deviation between donors was above 5%. To diagnose cytomegalovirus status from the catalog of TCR beta chain sequences, a statistical classification framework was built. In a later analysis, V and J genes were assigned by comparing TCR nucleotide sequences against IMGT/GENE-DB human TR gene sequences. A later analysis assigned CDR3 sequences and most-parsimonious VDJ recombination scenarios with the TCRdist pipeline. In a later analysis, each TCR beta chain was defined by its CDR3 amino acid sequence together with its V-gene family, and reads without a unique V-gene family were excluded. To address suspected cross-contamination and a sequencing artifact, a later analysis removed over 500 highly shared, low-generation-probability nucleotide sequences. In a later analysis, a clonal expansion index was calculated for each public chain from normalized within-repertoire ranks of inferred template counts. A later analysis computed generation probabilities with a VDJ recombination model fitted to out-of-frame rearrangements, and checked the results against IGoR. In a later analysis, hypergeometric tests were used to score TCR-TCR, TCR-HLA and TCR-CMV co-occurrence, with a repertoire-size bias correction applied to TCR pairs. To estimate false discovery rates, a later analysis permuted the HLA or CMV assignments 20 times. A later analysis grouped co-occurring TCRs with DBSCAN, adding TCRdist sequence similarity when clustering within HLA-allele-positive subsets. Repertoires with fewer than 30,000 or more than 120,000 public chains were left out of co-occurrence clustering, as were five repertoires with anomalous nucleotide sharing. TCRdb limited this immuneACCESS table to in-frame rearrangements with V and J called. A share of clones is missing; checked studies link under half to unresolved V genes, and the rest is unexplained. V and J calls and clone size follow that table, whereas D and trimming were derived from the DNA. This sample has 110,000 to 150,000 clones in its table, and around three quarters of those were observed once. Of the sample, about 0.97% falls within the top ten clones.

Input material: PBMCs. The rearranged segments are TRBV27 and TRBJ2-2; the central 11 bases match TRBD1. This TCR was recovered from a man aged 18 to 30 in good health and CMV-seronegative. The CDR3 region has the sequence CASSPPGQGVTGELFF. The nucleotide sequence is TGTGCCAGCAGCCCCCCGGGACAGGGGGTCACCGGGGAGCTGTTTTTT.